This T cell receptor (beta chain) was retrieved from a study of T cell repertoires in cytomegalovirus infection. Germline lookup yields CDR1 MDHEN and CDR2 SYDVKM. CDR3 size: 12 residues. Trimming cost V 5 bases and J 8 bases, with 10 bases left between them. TCRdb re-called the reads through MiXCR, storing one row per CDR3 protein. This table has about 830,000 distinct CDR3 sequences, about 31% appearing once. A word on this clonotype: Its target is not known.

The sequencing here drew on cultured CD8+ T cells from PBMCs, taken from culture after CMV antigen stimulation. This TCR came from a human donor in good health (CMV status not recorded). Some clones in this sample may be carry-over from other donors' samples. This chain links TRBV28 with TRBJ1-3, with D hard to call. In DNA, the CDR3 is TGTGCCAGCAGTCTCGAGGTGGACACCATATATTTT. Translation: CASSLEVDTIYF.